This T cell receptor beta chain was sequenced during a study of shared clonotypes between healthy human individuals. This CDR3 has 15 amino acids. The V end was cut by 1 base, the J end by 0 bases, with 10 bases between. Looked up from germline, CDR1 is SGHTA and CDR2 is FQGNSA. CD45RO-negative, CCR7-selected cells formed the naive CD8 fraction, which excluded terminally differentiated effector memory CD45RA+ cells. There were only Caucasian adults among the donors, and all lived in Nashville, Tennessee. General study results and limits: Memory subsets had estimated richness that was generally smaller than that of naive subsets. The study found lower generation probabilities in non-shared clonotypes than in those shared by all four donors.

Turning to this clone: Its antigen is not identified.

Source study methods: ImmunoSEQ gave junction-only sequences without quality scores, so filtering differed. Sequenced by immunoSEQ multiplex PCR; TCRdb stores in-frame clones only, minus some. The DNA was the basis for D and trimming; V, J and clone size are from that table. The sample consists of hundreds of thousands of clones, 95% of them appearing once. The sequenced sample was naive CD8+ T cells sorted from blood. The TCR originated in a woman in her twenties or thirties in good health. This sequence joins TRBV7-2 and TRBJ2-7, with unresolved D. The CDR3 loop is CASSLGTESSYEQYF. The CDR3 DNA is TGTGCCAGCAGCTTAGGGACCGAAAGCTCCTACGAGCAGTACTTC.